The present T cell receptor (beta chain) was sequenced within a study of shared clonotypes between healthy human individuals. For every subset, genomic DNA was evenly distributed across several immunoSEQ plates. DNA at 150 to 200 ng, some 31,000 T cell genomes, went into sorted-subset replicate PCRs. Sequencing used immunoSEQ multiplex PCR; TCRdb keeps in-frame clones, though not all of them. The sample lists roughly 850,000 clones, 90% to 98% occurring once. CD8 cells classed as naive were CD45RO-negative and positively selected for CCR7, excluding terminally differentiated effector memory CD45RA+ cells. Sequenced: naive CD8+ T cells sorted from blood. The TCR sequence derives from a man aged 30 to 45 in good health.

CDR3 coding DNA: TGTGCCAGCAGCTTAGTCGGGACAGGGGGGACCTACGAGCAGTACTTC. Residues: CASSLVGTGGTYEQYF. This sequence joins TRBV7-8 and TRBJ2-7; 11 positions agree with TRBD1. Trimming at V came to 1 base and at J to 2 bases, leaving 4 bases not matched to a gene. The CDR3 sequence is 16 residues long. Looked up from germline, CDR1 is SGHVS and CDR2 is FQNEAQ. Combining the CDR3 with reference TRBV7-8 and TRBJ2-7 gives the whole variable domain GAGVSQSPRYKVAKRGQDVALRCDPISGHVSLFWYQQALGQGPEFLTYFQNEAQLDKSGLPSDRFFAERPEGSVSTLKIQRTQQEDSAVYLCASSLVGTGGTYEQYFGPGTRLTVT.